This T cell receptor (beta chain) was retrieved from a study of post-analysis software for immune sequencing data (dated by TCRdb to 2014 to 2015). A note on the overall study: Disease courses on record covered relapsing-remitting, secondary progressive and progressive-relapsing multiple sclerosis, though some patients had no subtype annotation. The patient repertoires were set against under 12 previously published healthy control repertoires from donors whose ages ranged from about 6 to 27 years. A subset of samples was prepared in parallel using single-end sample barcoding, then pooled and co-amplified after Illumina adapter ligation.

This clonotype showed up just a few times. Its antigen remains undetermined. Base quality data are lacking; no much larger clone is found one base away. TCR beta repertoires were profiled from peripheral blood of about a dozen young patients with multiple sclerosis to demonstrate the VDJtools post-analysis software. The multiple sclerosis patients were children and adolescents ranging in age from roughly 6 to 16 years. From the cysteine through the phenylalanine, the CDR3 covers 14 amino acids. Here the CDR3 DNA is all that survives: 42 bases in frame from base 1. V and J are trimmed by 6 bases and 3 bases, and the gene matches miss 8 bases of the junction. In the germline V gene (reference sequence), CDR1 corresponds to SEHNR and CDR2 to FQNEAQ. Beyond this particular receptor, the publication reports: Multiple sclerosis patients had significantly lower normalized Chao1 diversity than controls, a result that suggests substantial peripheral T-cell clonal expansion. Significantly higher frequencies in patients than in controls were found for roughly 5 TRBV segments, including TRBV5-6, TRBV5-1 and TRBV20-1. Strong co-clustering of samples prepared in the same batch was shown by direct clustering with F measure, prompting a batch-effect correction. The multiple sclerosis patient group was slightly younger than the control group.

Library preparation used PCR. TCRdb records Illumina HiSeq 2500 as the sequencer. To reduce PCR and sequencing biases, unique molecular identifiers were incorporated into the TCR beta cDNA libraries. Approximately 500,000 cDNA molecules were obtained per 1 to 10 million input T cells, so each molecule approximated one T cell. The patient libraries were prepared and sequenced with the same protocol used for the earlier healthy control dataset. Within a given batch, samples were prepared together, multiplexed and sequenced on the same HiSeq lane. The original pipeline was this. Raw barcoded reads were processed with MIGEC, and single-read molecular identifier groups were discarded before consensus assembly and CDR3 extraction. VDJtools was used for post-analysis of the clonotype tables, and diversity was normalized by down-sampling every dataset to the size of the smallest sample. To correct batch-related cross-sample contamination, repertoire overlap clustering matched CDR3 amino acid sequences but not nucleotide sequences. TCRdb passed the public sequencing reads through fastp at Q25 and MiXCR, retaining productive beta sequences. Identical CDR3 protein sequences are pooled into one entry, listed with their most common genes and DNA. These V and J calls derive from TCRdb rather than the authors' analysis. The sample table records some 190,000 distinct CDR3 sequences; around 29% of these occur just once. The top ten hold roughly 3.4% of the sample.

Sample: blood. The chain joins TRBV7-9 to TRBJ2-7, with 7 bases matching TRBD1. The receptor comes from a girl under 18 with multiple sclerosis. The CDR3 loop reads CASSRDSRYYEQYF. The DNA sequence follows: TGTGCCAGCAGTCGGGACAGCCGCTACTACGAGCAGTACTTC.